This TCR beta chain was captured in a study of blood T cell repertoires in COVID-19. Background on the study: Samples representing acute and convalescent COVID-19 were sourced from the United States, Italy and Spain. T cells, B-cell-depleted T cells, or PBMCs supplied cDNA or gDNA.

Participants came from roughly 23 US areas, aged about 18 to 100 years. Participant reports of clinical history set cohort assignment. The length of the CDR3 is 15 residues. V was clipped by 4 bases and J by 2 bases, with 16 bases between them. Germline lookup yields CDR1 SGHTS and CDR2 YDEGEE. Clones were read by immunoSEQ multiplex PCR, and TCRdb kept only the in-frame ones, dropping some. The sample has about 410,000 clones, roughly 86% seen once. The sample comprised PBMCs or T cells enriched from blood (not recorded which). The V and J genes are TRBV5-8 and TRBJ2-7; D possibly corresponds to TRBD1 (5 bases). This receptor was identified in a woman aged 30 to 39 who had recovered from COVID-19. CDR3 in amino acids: CASSRTGQGAYEQYF. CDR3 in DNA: TGTGCCAGCAGCCGGACCGGTCAAGGGGCCTACGAGCAGTACTTC.